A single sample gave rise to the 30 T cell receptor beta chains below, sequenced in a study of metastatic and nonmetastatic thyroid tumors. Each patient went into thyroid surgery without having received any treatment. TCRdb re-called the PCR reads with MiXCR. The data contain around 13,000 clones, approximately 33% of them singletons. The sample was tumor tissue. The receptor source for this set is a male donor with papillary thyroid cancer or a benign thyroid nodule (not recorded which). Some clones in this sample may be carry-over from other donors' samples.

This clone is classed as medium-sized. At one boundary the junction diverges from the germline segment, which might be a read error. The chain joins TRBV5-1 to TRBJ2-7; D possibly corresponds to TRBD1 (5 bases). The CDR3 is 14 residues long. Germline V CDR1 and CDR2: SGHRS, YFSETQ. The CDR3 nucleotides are TGCGCCAGCAGATTGGGGCCCAACTCCTACGAGCAGTACTTC. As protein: CASRLGPNSYEQYF.

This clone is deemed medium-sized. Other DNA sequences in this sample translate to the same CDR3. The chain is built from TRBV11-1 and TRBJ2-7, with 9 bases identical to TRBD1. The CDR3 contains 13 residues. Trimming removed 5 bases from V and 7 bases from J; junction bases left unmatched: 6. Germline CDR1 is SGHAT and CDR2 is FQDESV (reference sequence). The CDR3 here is CASSPTGGLEQYF. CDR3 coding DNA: TGTGCCAGCAGCCCGACAGGGGGGCTGGAGCAGTACTTC.

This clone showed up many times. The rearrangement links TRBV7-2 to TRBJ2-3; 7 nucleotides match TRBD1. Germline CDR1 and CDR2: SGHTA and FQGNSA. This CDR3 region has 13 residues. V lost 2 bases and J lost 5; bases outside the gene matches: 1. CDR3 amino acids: CASSLRGLDTQYF. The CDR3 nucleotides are TGTGCCAGCAGCTTAAGGGGGCTAGATACGCAGTATTTT.

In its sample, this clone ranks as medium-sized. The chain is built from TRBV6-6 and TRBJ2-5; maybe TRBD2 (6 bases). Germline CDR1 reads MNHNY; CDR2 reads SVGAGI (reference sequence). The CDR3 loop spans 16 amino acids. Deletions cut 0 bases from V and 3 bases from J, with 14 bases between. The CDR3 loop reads CASSYSSGSGKETQYF. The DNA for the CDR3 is TGTGCCAGCAGTTACTCGAGTGGTAGCGGCAAAGAGACCCAGTACTTC.

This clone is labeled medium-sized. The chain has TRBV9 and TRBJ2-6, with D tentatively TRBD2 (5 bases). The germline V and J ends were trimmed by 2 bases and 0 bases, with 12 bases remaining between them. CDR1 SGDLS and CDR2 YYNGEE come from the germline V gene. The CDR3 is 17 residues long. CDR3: CASSVNGVSSGANVLTF. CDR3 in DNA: TGTGCCAGCAGCGTTAACGGGGTCTCCTCTGGGGCCAACGTCCTGACTTTC.

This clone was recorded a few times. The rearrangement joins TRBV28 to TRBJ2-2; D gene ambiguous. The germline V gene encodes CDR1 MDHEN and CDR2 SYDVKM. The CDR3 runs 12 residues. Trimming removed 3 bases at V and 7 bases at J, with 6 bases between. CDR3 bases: TGTGCCAGCAGTTTTCGGGTCGGGGAGCTGTTTTTT. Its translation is CASSFRVGELFF. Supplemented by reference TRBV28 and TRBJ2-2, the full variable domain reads DVKVTQSSRYLVKRTGEKVFLECVQDMDHENMFWYRQDPGLGLRLIYFSYDVKMKEKGDIPEGYSVSREKKERFSLILESASTNQTSMYLCASSFRVGELFFGEGSRLTVL.

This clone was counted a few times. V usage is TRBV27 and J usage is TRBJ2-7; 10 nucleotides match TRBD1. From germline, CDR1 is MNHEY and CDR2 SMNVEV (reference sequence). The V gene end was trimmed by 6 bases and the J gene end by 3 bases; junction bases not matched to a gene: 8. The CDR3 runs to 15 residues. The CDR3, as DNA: TGTGCCAGCAGACCTGCAGGACAGGGGGTCTACGAGCAGTACTTC. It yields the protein CASRPAGQGVYEQYF.

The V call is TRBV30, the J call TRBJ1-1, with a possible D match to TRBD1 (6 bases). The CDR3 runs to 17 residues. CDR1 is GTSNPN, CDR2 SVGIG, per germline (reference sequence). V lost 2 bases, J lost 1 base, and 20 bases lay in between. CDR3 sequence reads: CAWSMGFIRGPNTEAFF. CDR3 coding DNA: TGTGCCTGGAGTATGGGGTTCATCCGGGGGCCGAACACTGAAGCTTTCTTT.

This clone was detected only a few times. The DNA for the CDR3 is TGCAGTGCTAGAGATGTTGCGGGAGGTCTGTGTGAGCAGTTCTTC. Encoded protein: CSARDVAGGLCEQFF. The chain employs TRBV20-1 and TRBJ2-1; 8 bases match TRBD2. The germline CDR1 and CDR2 sequences are DFQATT and SNEGSKA (reference sequence). The CDR3 extends over 15 amino acids. V trimming: 0 bases; J trimming: 9 bases; junction bases outside the gene matches: 10.

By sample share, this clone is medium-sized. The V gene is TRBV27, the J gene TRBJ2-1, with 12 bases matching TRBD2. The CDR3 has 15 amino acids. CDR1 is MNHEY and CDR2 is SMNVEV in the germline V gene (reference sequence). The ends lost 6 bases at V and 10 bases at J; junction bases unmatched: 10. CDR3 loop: CASRPLAGGLSEQFF. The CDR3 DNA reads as TGTGCCAGCAGACCGCTAGCGGGGGGGTTGAGCGAGCAGTTCTTC.

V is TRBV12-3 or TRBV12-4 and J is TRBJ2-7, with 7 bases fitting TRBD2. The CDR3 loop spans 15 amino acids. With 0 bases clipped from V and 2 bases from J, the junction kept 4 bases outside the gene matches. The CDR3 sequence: CASSLASGTTYEQYF. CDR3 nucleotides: TGTGCCAGCAGTTTAGCGAGCGGGACGACCTACGAGCAGTACTTC.

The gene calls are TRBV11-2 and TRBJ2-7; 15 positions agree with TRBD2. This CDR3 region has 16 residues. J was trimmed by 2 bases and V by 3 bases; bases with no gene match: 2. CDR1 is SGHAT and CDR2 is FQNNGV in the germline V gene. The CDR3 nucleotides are TGTGCCAGCAGCTTGGGACTAGCGGGAGGTACCTACGAGCAGTACTTC. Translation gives CASSLGLAGGTYEQYF. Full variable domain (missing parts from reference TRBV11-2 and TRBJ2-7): EAGVAQSPRYKIIEKRQSVAFWCNPISGHATLYWYQQILGQGPKLLIQFQNNGVVDDSQLPKDRFSAERLKGVDSTLKIQPAKLEDSAVYLCASSLGLAGGTYEQYFGPGTRLTVT.

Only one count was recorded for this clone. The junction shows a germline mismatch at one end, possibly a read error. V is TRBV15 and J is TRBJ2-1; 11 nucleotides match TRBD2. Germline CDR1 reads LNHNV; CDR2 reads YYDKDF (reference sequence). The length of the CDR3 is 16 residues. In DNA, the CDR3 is TGTGCCACCAGCAGAGATCCCTTTCGGACTAGCGGGCACCAGGTCTTC. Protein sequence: CATSRDPFRTSGHQVF.

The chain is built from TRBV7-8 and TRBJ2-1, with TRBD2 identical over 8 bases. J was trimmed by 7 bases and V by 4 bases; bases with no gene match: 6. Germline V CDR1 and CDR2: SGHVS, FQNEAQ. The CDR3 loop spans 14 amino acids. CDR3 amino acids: CASSSAGGGNEQFF. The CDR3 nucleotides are TGTGCCAGCAGCTCGGCGGGAGGCGGAAATGAGCAGTTCTTC. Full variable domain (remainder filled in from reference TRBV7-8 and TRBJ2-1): GAGVSQSPRYKVAKRGQDVALRCDPISGHVSLFWYQQALGQGPEFLTYFQNEAQLDKSGLPSDRFFAERPEGSVSTLKIQRTQQEDSAVYLCASSSAGGGNEQFFGPGTRLTVL.

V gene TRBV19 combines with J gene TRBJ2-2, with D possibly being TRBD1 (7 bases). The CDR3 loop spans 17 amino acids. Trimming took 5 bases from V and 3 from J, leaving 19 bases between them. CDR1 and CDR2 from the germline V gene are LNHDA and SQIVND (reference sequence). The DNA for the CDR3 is TGTGCCAGTAGTCCGGGTGAGCGCAGGGGGGACACCGGGGAGCTGTTTTTT. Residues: CASSPGERRGDTGELFF.

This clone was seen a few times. The DNA of the CDR3 is TGTGCCAGCAGCACACTCGACAGGGGGGTATACGAGCAGTACTTC. It specifies CASSTLDRGVYEQYF. This chain joins TRBV11-2 and TRBJ2-7, with TRBD1 matching over 9 bases. The CDR3 covers 15 residues. Unmatched junction bases numbered 9, after V lost 5 bases and J lost 4 bases. Germline lookup yields CDR1 SGHAT and CDR2 FQNNGV.

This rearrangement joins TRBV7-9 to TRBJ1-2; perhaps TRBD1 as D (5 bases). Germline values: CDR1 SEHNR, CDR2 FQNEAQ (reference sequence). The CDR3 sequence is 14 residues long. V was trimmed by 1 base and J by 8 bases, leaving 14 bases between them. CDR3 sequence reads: CASSLGTRARGYTF. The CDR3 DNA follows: TGTGCCAGCAGCTTAGGGACACGGGCCCGGGGCTACACCTTC.

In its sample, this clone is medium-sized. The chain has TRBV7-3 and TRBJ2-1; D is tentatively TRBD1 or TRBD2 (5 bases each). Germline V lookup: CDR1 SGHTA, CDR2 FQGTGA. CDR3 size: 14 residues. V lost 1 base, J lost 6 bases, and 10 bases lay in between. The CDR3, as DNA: TGTGCCAGCAGCTTAATGGGGACCACCAATGAGCAGTTCTTC. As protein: CASSLMGTTNEQFF. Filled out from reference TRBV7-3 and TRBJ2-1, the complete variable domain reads GAGVSQTPSNKVTEKGKYVELRCDPISGHTALYWYRQSLGQGPEFLIYFQGTGAADDSGLPNDRFFAVRPEGSVSTLKIQRTERGDSAVYLCASSLMGTTNEQFFGPGTRLTVL.

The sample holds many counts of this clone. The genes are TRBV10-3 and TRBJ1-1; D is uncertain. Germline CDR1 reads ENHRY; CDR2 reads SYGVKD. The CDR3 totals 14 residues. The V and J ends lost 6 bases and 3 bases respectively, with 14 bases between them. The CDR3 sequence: CAIRNGHKDTEAFF. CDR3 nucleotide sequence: TGTGCCATCAGAAACGGTCACAAGGACACTGAAGCTTTCTTT.

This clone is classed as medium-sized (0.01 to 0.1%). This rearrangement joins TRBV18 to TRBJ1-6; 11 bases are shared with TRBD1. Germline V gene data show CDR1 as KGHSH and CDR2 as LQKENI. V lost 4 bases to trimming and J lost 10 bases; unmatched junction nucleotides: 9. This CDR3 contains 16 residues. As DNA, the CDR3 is TGTGCCAGCTCACAAGGGACAGGGGGTGTAAAATCACCCCTCCACTTT. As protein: CASSQGTGGVKSPLHF. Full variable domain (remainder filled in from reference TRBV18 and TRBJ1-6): NAGVMQNPRHLVRRRGQEARLRCSPMKGHSHVYWYRQLPEEGLKFMVYLQKENIIDESGMPKERFSAEFPKEGPSILRIQQVVRGDSAAYFCASSQGTGGVKSPLHFGNGTRLTVT.

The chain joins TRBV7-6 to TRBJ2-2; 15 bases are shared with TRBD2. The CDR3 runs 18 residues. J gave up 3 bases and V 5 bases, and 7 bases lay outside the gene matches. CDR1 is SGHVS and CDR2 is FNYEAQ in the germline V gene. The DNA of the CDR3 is TGTGCCAGCAGCCTGGGACTAGCGGGAGGCGGGGACACCGGGGAGCTGTTTTTT. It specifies CASSLGLAGGGDTGELFF.

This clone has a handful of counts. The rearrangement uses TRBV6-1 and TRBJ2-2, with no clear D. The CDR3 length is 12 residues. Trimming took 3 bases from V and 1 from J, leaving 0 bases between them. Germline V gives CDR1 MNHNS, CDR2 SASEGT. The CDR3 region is CASSENTGELFF. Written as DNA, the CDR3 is TGTGCCAGCAGTGAGAACACCGGGGAGCTGTTTTTT.

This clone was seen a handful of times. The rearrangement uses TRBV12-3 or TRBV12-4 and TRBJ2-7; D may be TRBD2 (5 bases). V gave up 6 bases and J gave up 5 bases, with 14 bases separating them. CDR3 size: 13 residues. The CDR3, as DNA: TGTGCCAGCAGGGACGGGAATAACGACGAGCAGTACTTC. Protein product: CASRDGNNDEQYF.

In nucleotides, the CDR3 is TGCAGTGCTAGAGACGTCGTATCCAGCGGGAGTTACGAGCAGTACTTC. Translation: CSARDVVSSGSYEQYF. The chain links TRBV20-1 to TRBJ2-7; 8 bases are a match to TRBD2. V was pared by 0 bases and J by 4 bases, with 11 bases of the junction left unmatched. Germline CDR1 and CDR2: DFQATT and SNEGSKA (reference sequence). The CDR3 loop spans 16 amino acids.

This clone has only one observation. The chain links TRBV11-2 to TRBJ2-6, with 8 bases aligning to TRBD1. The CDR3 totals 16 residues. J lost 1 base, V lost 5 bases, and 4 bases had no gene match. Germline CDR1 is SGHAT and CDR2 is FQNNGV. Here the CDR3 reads CASSLRGRSGANVLTF. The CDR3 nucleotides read TGTGCCAGCAGCCTCAGGGGGCGGTCTGGGGCCAACGTCCTGACTTTC.

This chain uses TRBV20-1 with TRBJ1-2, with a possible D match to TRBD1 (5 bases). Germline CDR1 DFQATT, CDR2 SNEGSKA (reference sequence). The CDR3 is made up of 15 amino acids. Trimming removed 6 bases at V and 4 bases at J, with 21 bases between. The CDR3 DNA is TGCAGTGCCTACGCGAGCGCCGGGACTTCCTATGGCTACACCTTC. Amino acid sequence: CSAYASAGTSYGYTF.

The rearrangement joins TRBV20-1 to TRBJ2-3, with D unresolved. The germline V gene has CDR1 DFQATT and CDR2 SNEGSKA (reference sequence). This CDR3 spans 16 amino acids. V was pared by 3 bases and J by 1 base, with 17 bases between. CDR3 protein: CSASSSPQVGTDTQYF. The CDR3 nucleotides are TGCAGTGCTAGTAGCTCTCCGCAAGTGGGCACAGATACGCAGTATTTT.

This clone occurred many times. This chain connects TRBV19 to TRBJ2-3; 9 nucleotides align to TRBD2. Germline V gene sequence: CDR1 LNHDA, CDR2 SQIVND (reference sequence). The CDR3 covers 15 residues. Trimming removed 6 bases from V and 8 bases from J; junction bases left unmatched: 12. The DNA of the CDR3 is TGTGCCAGTAGCCCCGGGGGCGGGAGGGCCGGTACGCAGTATTTT. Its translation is CASSPGGGRAGTQYF.

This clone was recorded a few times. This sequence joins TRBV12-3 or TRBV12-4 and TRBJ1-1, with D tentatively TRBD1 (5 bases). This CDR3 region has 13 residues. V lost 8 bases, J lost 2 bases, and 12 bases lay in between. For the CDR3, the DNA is TGTGCCAGCCGTGCGGGGACCAACACTGAAGCTTTCTTT. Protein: CASRAGTNTEAFF.

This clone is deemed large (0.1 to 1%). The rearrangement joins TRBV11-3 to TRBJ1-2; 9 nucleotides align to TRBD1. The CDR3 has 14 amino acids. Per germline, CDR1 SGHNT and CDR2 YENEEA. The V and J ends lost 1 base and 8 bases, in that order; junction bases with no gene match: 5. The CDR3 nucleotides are TGTGCCAGCAGCTTAGGACAGGGGGAGCGGGGCTACACCTTC. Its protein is CASSLGQGERGYTF.